This T cell receptor (beta chain) was obtained from a study of cytomegalovirus exposure and HLA in healthy donors. Study-level points and caveats: What was likely a sequencing artifact was a cluster of highly shared sequence variants. In terms of immune exposure information, only CMV serostatus was available.

60 Vbeta and 13 Jbeta primers were used in PCR. The authors' processing: There were around 80 million unique TCR beta chains by a later count, and approximately 11 million of them were shared. Clones were read by immunoSEQ multiplex PCR, and TCRdb kept only the in-frame ones, dropping some. That table gives V, J and clone size, and the DNA gave D and trimming. The sample lists 130,000 or so clones, over 8.5% occurring once. This clone was picked up many times. Its antigen remains unidentified. From germline, CDR1 is LGHNA and CDR2 YNFKEQ. This CDR3 contains 16 residues. V lost 4 bases, J lost 4 bases, and 10 bases stayed unmatched.

Sequenced: PBMCs. The rearrangement links TRBV4-2 to TRBJ2-1, with 7 bases fitting TRBD2. The sequence was obtained from a woman between 35 and 50 years old in good health and CMV-seropositive. Written as DNA, the CDR3 is TGTGCCAGCAGCCCCGGGGGGAGCGGGGATTACAATGAGCAGTTCTTC. This translates into CASSPGGSGDYNEQFF.